The 7 T cell receptor beta chains presented below share a single source sample, sequenced in a study of sequential checkpoint blockade in melanoma. Measured with immunoSEQ multiplex PCR; TCRdb has only the in-frame clones, and not every one. The sample records about 38,000 clones, roughly 88% being singletons. Indicated treatment: randomized to nivolumab then ipilimumab (arm A) or the reverse (arm B). This material consisted of CD8+ T cells sorted from blood (inferred from file names), taken from a patient given nivolumab and ipilimumab in sequence. The origin of the receptors is a human donor with melanoma.

The V and J genes are TRBV6-5 and TRBJ2-1; no definite D call. Trimming removed 7 bases from V and 1 base from J, with 14 bases in between. In germline, CDR1 is MNHEY, CDR2 SVGAGI. The CDR3 has 15 residues. CDR3 DNA: TGTGCCAGCACCCCGGAGAGTAGATCCTACAATGAGCAGTTCTTC. It codes for CASTPESRSYNEQFF.

This clone occurred a few times. V usage is TRBV16 and J usage is TRBJ2-7; D might be TRBD2 (7 bases). V was trimmed by 2 bases and J by 4 bases, leaving 15 bases between them. Per the germline V gene, CDR1 is KGHSY and CDR2 is FQNENV. This CDR3 has 15 amino acids. This CDR3 is CASSQSGGGVYEQYF. The CDR3 region has the DNA TGTGCCAGCAGCCAAAGCGGAGGGGGGGTTTACGAGCAGTACTTC. Full variable domain (rest looked up from reference TRBV16 and TRBJ2-7): GEEVAQTPKHLVRGEGQKAKLYCAPIKGHSYVFWYQQVLKNEFKFLISFQNENVFDETGMPKERFSAKCLPNSPCSLEIQATKLEDSAVYFCASSQSGGGVYEQYFGPGTRLTVT.

This sequence joins TRBV27 and TRBJ1-5, with D possibly TRBD1 on 5 matching bases. Deletions cut 6 bases from V and 0 bases from J, with 9 bases between. CDR1 is MNHEY, CDR2 SMNVEV, per germline (reference sequence). This CDR3 has 14 amino acids. The CDR3 bases are TGTGCCAGCAGCAGACAGAATAGCAATCAGCCCCAGCATTTT. Protein sequence: CASSRQNSNQPQHF.

This clone was counted a single time. This chain connects TRBV23-1 to TRBJ1-1; the D gene is possibly TRBD1 (6 bases). TRBV23-1 is identified as an open reading frame with a role that is uncertain. The V end lost 8 bases, the J end lost 1 base, and 17 bases lay between the germline ends. The CDR3 is made up of 15 amino acids. The CDR3 nucleotides are TGCGCCAGCGGCCTACAGGGAAATAAGAACACTGAAGCTTTCTTT. Translation gives CASGLQGNKNTEAFF.

The chain joins TRBV7-3 to TRBJ2-3; possibly TRBD2 for D (5 bases). The CDR3 length is 14 residues. V was cut by 2 bases and J by 5 bases, with 11 bases left in between. Germline V gives CDR1 SGHTA, CDR2 FQGTGA. CDR3 sequence: CASSLLEAGDTQYF. The CDR3 region has the DNA TGTGCCAGCAGCTTATTGGAGGCCGGAGATACGCAGTATTTT.

The gene calls are TRBV7-9 and TRBJ1-1, with a possible D match to TRBD1 (5 bases). This CDR3 has 15 residues. Looked up from germline, CDR1 is SEHNR and CDR2 is FQNEAQ (reference sequence). V lost 5 bases and J 0 bases, leaving 13 bases between the germline ends. The CDR3 reads CASSLGGYMNTEAFF. The CDR3 nucleotides are TGTGCCAGCAGCCTCGGGGGGTACATGAACACTGAAGCTTTCTTT. The variable domain in full, completed from reference TRBV7-9 and TRBJ1-1, reads DTGVSQNPRHKITKRGQNVTFRCDPISEHNRLYWYRQTLGQGPEFLTYFQNEAQLEKSRLLSDRFSAERPKGSFSTLEIQRTEQGDSAMYLCASSLGGYMNTEAFFGQGTRLTVV.

This chain uses TRBV2 with TRBJ2-7; TRBD2 is a possible D gene (6 bases). This CDR3 region has 13 residues. Trimming removed 0 bases from V and 3 bases from J, with 6 bases in between. CDR1 and CDR2 from the germline V gene are SNHLY and FYNNEI. The DNA of the CDR3 is TGTGCCAGCAGTGAAGCGGACTACTACGAGCAGTACTTC. Its translation is CASSEADYYEQYF.